The clone carrying this T cell receptor (beta chain) was seen repeatedly, ten times or more. What it recognizes is unknown. The sample originates from a study of T cells in Graves' hyperthyroidism and ophthalmopathy. The study's findings and limits: Blood samples included most of the expanded thyroid clonotypes exceeding 0.001.

With 3 bases removed from V and 1 base from J, the gap between germline ends came to 9 bases. Germline loops: CDR1 SNHLY, CDR2 FYNNEI. The CDR3 is 14 amino acids. Using RNA transcripts as the source, TCR beta CDR3 regions were amplified. First-round RT-PCR targeting the TCR CDR3 was performed with the HTBI primer set. TCRdb reprocessed the multiplex PCR reads via MiXCR and lists one record per CDR3 protein. The sample has a few hundred thousand distinct CDR3 sequences, around 14% seen once. The sample consisted of blood. This TCR derives from a woman under 30 with Graves' hyperthyroidism. V usage is TRBV2 and J usage is TRBJ1-1; no firm D call. CDR3 sequence: CASSEEGGNTEAFF. The CDR3 DNA reads as TGTGCCAGCAGTGAGGAGGGTGGGAACACTGAAGCTTTCTTT.